The clone carrying this T cell receptor beta chain was seen a handful of times. The sample belongs to a study of blood T cells in healthy people across ages. With V trimmed by 4 bases and J by 4 bases, 7 bases remained unmatched. The CDR3 is 15 amino acids. Per germline, CDR1 SGHRS and CDR2 YFSETQ. The authors ran a second PCR of about 6 to 11 cycles using a sample-barcoded 5' primer and a J-beta primer mix. MiXCR, applied by TCRdb to the 5' RACE reads, yields one record per CDR3 protein. The sample has around 1,800,000 distinct CDR3 sequences, about 39% seen once. The TCR originated in a human donor in good health. The chain has TRBV5-1 and TRBJ1-2; 10 bases map to TRBD1. Input material: blood. The CDR3 nucleotides are TGCGCCAGCAGCCCTTACGGGACAGGGGTCTATGGCTACACCTTC. Protein product: CASSPYGTGVYGYTF.